This entry lists 8 T cell receptor beta chains sequenced from one sample in a study of cytomegalovirus exposure and HLA in healthy donors. It was with 60 Vbeta and 13 Jbeta primers that the PCR ran. The method was immunoSEQ multiplex PCR; TCRdb's version includes in-frame clones alone and lacks a portion of them. Of under 200,000 clones listed, approximately 78% were seen once; the top ten hold 1.7%. The material sequenced was PBMCs. The receptors stem from a woman aged 18-29 years in good health and CMV-seronegative.

The chain links TRBV27 to TRBJ2-3; 12 nucleotides align to TRBD2. CDR3 size: 17 residues. Germline-derived CDR1 and CDR2 are MNHEY and SMNVEV (reference sequence). V trimming: 4 bases; J trimming: 3 bases; junction bases outside the gene matches: 8. As DNA, the CDR3 is TGTGCCAGCAGTTCCGCCCGGCTAGCGGGAGGGACAGATACGCAGTATTTT. This encodes CASSSARLAGGTDTQYF.

This chain links TRBV27 with TRBJ1-1; 8 nucleotides match TRBD1. The ends lost 5 bases at V and 9 bases at J; junction bases unmatched: 11. The length of the CDR3 is 14 residues. Per germline, CDR1 MNHEY and CDR2 SMNVEV (reference sequence). The CDR3 DNA sequence: TGTGCCAGCAGTCTTACCCCCGGGACAGGACAAGCTTTCTTT. Protein: CASSLTPGTGQAFF.

The chain is built from TRBV5-1 and TRBJ1-6; no clear D. Germline V lookup: CDR1 SGHRS, CDR2 YFSETQ. Trimming stripped 1 base from V and 6 bases from J, with 14 bases between. The CDR3 consists of 16 residues. This CDR3 is CASSLLGRETNSPLHF. CDR3 in DNA: TGCGCCAGCAGCTTGCTAGGACGGGAAACTAATTCACCCCTCCACTTT.

This chain uses TRBV11-2 with TRBJ2-1; 10 nucleotides agree with TRBD2. The CDR3 extends over 15 amino acids. V lost 2 bases, J lost 4 bases, and 2 bases stayed unmatched. Germline CDR1 is SGHAT and CDR2 is FQNNGV. CDR3 nucleotides: TGTGCCAGCAGCTTAACAGCGGGAGGGTACAATGAGCAGTTCTTC. It specifies CASSLTAGGYNEQFF.

V usage is TRBV4-1 and J usage is TRBJ2-1; TRBD1 aligns across 9 bases. Trimming at V came to 6 bases and at J to 3 bases, leaving 6 bases not matched to a gene. The CDR3 covers 15 residues. The germline V gene encodes CDR1 MGHRA and CDR2 YSYEKL. CDR3 sequence reads: CASRNGQGSYNEQFF. In DNA, the CDR3 is TGCGCCAGCAGGAACGGACAGGGGAGCTACAATGAGCAGTTCTTC.

The V call is TRBV28, the J call TRBJ2-7; D gene uncertain. Between the trimmed V and J ends, which lost 3 bases and 6 bases, there was a span of 9 bases. Germline V gene sequence: CDR1 MDHEN, CDR2 SYDVKM. This CDR3 spans 12 amino acids. In nucleotides, the CDR3 is TGTGCCAGCAGTTTGGCCTGGGCCGAGCAGTACTTC. Its protein is CASSLAWAEQYF.

V usage is TRBV7-9 and J usage is TRBJ2-1; possible D gene TRBD2, 5 bases. Germline CDR1 and CDR2: SEHNR and FQNEAQ (reference sequence). V was shortened by 1 base and J by 5 bases, with 15 bases between the two germline ends. The CDR3 sequence is 16 residues long. The CDR3 sequence is CASSLVPGSVDNEQFF. Here the CDR3 DNA reads TGTGCCAGCAGCTTAGTCCCGGGTAGCGTCGACAATGAGCAGTTCTTC.

This chain links TRBV30 with TRBJ2-1; 10 bases fit TRBD2. V gave up 7 bases and J gave up 8 bases; unmatched junction bases: 8. The CDR3 length is 13 residues. CDR1 and CDR2 from the germline V gene are GTSNPN and SVGIG (reference sequence). In DNA form, the CDR3 reads TGTGCCTCCCTAGCGGGAGAGCGTGATGAGCAGTTCTTC. This gives the protein CASLAGERDEQFF.